Below, one T cell receptor (beta chain) is given with its context. Its cognate antigen is unknown. The investigators split CD4+ cells into a CD45RA+ naive subset and a CD45RA-negative memory subset. The data stem from a study of shared clonotypes between healthy human individuals. Study summary: Used for every donor were three CD4 naive, three CD4 memory, two CD8 naive and one CD8 memory plate. Study-wide points: Clonotypes shared by all four sorted-subset donors had higher generation probabilities than non-shared clonotypes. Owing to a small donor count, the genetic and exposure-history diversity represented was limited.

Generated by immunoSEQ multiplex PCR, the TCRdb table keeps only in-frame clones and is missing some. The data hold around 2.5 million clones, with 80% to 95% observed a single time. Germline CDR1 and CDR2: WSHSY and SAAADI. This CDR3 spans 14 amino acids. The V end was cut by 0 bases, the J end by 7 bases, with 11 bases between. The chain couples TRBV10-2 to TRBJ2-3, with a weak D call TRBD2 (7 bases). The clonotype comes from a man in his late teens or twenties in good health. Some clones in this sample may be carry-over from other donors' samples. The sequenced sample consisted of naive CD4+ T cells from PBMCs. Subset reported: CD45RA+ positively selected. Here the CDR3 DNA reads TGCGCCAGCAGTGAGTCCGGGGGGCTACATACGCAGTATTTT. Its translation: CASSESGGLHTQYF.